These 5 T cell receptor beta chains were all obtained from the same sample, sequenced in a study of post-analysis software for immune sequencing data. Overall study findings and caveats: Patients showed TRBV5-6, TRBV5-1 and TRBV20-1 among a few TRBV segments more frequent than in controls.

The library was made from cDNA and included unique molecular identifiers. From the PCR reads, TCRdb called clonotypes with MiXCR, one entry per CDR3 protein. The sample holds roughly 870,000 distinct CDR3 sequences, approximately 50% seen once. These receptors' antigens are unknown. Material for sequencing was blood. The receptors derive from a girl aged 10 to 17 with multiple sclerosis.

There are many counts of this clonotype. CDR3 nucleotide sequence: TGTGCCAGCAGCCGGGACAGGTCCTACAATGAGCAGTTCTTC. This translates into CASSRDRSYNEQFF. The V and J genes are TRBV7-2 and TRBJ2-1; 8 bases agree with TRBD1. This CDR3 contains 14 residues. In germline, CDR1 is SGHTA, CDR2 FQGNSA. Trimming took 5 bases from V and 1 from J; bases not matched to a gene: 1. Combining the CDR3 with reference TRBV7-2 and TRBJ2-1 gives the whole variable domain GAGVSQSPSNKVTEKGKDVELRCDPISGHTALYWYRQSLGQGLEFLIYFQGNSAPDKSGLPSDRFSAERTGGSVSTLTIQRTQQEDSAVYLCASSRDRSYNEQFFGPGTRLTVL.

With regard to this clonotype: A junction end diverges from the germline sequence, so it may reflect a read error. This sequence joins TRBV6-5 and TRBJ1-6; D gene unclear. The CDR3 spans 16 residues. Germline CDR1 reads MNHEY; CDR2 reads SVGAGI. The CDR3 loop is CASSYLVSSYNSPLHF. The CDR3 coding sequence is TGCGCCAGCAGTTACCTCGTGAGCTCCTATAATTCACCCCTCCACTTT.

The V call is TRBV4-2, the J call TRBJ1-4, with D tentatively TRBD1 (5 bases). Trimming took off 4 bases at V and 6 bases at J, with 15 bases between the two ends. Germline CDR1 LGHNA, CDR2 YNFKEQ. This CDR3 comprises 15 residues. In DNA, the CDR3 is TGTGCCAGCAGCCTGCTACGGGGCTCGGATGAAAAACTGTTTTTT. As protein: CASSLLRGSDEKLFF.

The chain combines TRBV7-6 with TRBJ2-7, with 9 bases that match TRBD1. The J segment lost 1 base and the V segment lost 5 bases, leaving 12 bases of the junction unmatched. The CDR3 is 17 amino acids. The germline CDR1 and CDR2 sequences are SGHVS and FNYEAQ. CDR3 sequence: CASSLSQVGQGSYEQYF. The CDR3 DNA is TGTGCCAGCAGCCTCAGTCAAGTCGGACAGGGGTCCTACGAGCAGTACTTC.

This sequence joins TRBV20-1 and TRBJ2-3; no clear D. The length of the CDR3 is 11 residues. The germline V gene encodes CDR1 DFQATT and CDR2 SNEGSKA (reference sequence). Trimming removed 3 bases from V and 2 bases from J, with 3 bases in between. CDR3 DNA: TGCAGTGCTAGCGTCACAGATACGCAGTATTTT. Protein product: CSASVTDTQYF.